This TCR beta chain comes out of a study of response to subunit inactivated influenza vaccine. Notes on the study in general: Authors suggested seasonal influenza vaccinations each recruit few new T cells.

This clonotype came up many times. The antigen is undetermined. TCRdb re-called the RT-PCR reads with MiXCR, one entry per CDR3 protein. The repertoire holds about 180,000 distinct CDR3 sequences, with around 9% as singletons. This receptor was taken from a man in his fifties or sixties who received an inactivated influenza vaccine. This specimen consisted of non-naive T cells sorted from PBMCs, obtained on the day of vaccination.

This CDR3 reads CASSFLNYEQYF. The CDR3 DNA reads as TGTGCCAGCAGCTTTTTGAACTACGAGCAGTACTTC. This chain uses TRBV7-9 with TRBJ2-7; D ambiguous. Germline CDR1 reads SEHNR; CDR2 reads FQNEAQ (reference sequence). Trimming took off 3 bases at V and 3 bases at J, with 6 bases between the two ends. The length of the CDR3 is 12 residues.